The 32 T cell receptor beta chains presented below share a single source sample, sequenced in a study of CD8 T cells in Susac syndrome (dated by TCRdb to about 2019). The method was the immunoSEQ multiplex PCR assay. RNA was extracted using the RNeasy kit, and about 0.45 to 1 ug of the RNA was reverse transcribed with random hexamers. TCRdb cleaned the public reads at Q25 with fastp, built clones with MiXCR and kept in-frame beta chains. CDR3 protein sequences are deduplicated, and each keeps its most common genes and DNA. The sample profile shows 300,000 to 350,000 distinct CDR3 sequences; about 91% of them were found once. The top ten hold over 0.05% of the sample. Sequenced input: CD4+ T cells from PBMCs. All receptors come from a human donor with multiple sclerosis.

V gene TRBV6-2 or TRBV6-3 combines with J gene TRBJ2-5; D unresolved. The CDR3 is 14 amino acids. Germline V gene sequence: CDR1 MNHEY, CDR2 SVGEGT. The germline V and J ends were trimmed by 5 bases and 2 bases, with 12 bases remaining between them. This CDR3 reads CASSRLLEQETQYF. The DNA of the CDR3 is TGTGCCAGCAGTCGCCTTTTGGAGCAAGAGACCCAGTACTTC.

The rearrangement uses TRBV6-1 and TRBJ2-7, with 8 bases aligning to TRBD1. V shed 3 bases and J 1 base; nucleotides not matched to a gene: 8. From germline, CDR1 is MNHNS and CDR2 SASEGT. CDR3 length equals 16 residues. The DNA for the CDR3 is TGTGCCAGCAGTGATTCCGGGACAGGAAAGTCCTACGAGCAGTACTTC. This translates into CASSDSGTGKSYEQYF.

The CDR3 DNA follows: TGTGCCAGCAGTGTAGTGACAGGGGGCTTTGAAAAACTGTTTTTT. It codes for CASSVVTGGFEKLFF. The V and J genes are TRBV12-3 or TRBV12-4 and TRBJ1-4, with TRBD1 matching 10 bases. The CDR3 totals 15 residues. The V and J ends lost 5 bases and 7 bases, in that order; junction bases with no gene match: 7.

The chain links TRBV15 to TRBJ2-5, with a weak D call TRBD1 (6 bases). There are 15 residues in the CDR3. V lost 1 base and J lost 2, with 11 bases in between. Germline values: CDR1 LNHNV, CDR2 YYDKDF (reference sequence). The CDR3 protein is CATSRATGMQETQYF. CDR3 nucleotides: TGTGCCACCAGCAGAGCGACAGGAATGCAAGAGACCCAGTACTTC.

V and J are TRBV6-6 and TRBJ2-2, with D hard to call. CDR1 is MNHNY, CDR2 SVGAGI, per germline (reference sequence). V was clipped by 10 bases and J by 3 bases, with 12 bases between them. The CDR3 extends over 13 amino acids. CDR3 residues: CATREFYTGELFF. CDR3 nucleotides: TGTGCCACCCGCGAGTTTTACACCGGGGAGCTGTTTTTT.

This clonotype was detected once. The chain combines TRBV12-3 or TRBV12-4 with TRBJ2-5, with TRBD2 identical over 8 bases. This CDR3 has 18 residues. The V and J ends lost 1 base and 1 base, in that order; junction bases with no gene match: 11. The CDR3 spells CASSLGALAGSPQETQYF. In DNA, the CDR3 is TGTGCCAGCAGTTTAGGGGCCTTAGCGGGGAGTCCCCAAGAGACCCAGTACTTC.

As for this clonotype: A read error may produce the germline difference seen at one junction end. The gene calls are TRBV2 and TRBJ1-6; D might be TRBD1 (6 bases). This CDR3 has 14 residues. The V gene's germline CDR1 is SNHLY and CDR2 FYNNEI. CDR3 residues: CAIKTGVVNSPLHF. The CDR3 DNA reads TGTGCCATCAAGACAGGTGTCGTTAATTCCCCCCTCCACTTT.

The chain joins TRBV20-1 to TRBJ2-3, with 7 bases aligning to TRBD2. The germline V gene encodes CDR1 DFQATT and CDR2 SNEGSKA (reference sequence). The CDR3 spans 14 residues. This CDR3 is CSSSGPVSTDTQYF. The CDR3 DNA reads TGCAGCAGTAGCGGGCCTGTTAGCACAGATACGCAGTATTTT.

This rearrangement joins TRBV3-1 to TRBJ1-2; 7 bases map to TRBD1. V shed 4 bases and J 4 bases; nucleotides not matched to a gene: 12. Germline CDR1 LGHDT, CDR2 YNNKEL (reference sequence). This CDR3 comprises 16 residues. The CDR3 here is CASSRSVIQGIYGYTF. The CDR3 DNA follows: TGTGCCAGCAGCCGAAGCGTAATACAGGGGATCTATGGCTACACCTTC. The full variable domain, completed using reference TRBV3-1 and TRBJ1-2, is DTAVSQTPKYLVTQMGNDKSIKCEQNLGHDTMYWYKQDSKKFLKIMFSYNNKELIINETVPNRFSPKSPDKAHLNLHINSLELGDSAVYFCASSRSVIQGIYGYTFGSGTRLTVV.

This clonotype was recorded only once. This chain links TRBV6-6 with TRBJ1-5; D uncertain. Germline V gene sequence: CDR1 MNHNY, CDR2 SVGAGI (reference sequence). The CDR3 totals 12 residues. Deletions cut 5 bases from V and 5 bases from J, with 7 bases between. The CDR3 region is CASSRSDQPQHF. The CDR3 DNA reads TGTGCCAGCAGTCGATCCGATCAGCCCCAGCATTTT.

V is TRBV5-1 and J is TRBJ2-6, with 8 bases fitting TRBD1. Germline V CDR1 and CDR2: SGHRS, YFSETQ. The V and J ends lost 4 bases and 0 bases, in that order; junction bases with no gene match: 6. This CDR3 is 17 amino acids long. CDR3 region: CASSRGTGSSGANVLTF. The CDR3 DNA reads TGCGCCAGCAGCCGCGGGACAGGCAGCTCTGGGGCCAACGTCCTGACTTTC. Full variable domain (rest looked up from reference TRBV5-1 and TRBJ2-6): KAGVTQTPRYLIKTRGQQVTLSCSPISGHRSVSWYQQTPGQGLQFLFEYFSETQRNKGNFPGRFSGRQFSNSRSEMNVSTLELGDSALYLCASSRGTGSSGANVLTFGAGSRLTVL.

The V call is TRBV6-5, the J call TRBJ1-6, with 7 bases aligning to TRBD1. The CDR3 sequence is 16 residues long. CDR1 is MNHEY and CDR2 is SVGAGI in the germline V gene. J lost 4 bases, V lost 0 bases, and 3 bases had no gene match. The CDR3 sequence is CASSYSGTAYNSPLHF. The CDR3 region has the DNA TGTGCCAGCAGTTACTCCGGGACAGCTTATAATTCACCCCTCCACTTT.

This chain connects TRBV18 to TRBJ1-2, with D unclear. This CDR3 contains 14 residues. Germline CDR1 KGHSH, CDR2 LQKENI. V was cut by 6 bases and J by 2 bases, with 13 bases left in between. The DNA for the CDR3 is TGTGCCAGCTCTCCCGGACCCACGAACTATGGCTACACCTTC. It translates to CASSPGPTNYGYTF.

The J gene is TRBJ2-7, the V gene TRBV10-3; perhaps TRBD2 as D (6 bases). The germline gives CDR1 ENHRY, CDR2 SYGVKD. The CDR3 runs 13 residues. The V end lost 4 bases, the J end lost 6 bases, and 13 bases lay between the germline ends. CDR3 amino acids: CAISGSGPGEQYF. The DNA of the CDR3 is TGTGCCATCAGTGGTAGCGGCCCGGGCGAGCAGTACTTC.

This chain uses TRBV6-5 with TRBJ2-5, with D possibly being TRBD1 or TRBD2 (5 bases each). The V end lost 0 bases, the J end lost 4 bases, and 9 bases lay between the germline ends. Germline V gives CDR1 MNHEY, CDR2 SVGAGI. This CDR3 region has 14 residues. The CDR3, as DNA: TGTGCCAGCAGTTACTCCCGGGACGTAGAGACCCAGTACTTC. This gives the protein CASSYSRDVETQYF.

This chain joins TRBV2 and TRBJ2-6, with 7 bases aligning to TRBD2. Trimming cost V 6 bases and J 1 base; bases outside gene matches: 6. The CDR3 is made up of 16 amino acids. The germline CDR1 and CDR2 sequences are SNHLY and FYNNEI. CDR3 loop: CASSLGGVSGANVLTF. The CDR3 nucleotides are TGTGCCAGCAGCTTGGGGGGGGTTTCTGGGGCCAACGTCCTGACTTTC.

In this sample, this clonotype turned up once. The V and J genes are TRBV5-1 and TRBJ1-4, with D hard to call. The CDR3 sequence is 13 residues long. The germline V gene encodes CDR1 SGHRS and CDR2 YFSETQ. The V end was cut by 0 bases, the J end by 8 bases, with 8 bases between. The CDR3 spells CASSLEDGEKLFF. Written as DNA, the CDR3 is TGCGCCAGCAGCTTGGAGGACGGCGAAAAACTGTTTTTT. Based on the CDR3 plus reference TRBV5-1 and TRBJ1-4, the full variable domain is KAGVTQTPRYLIKTRGQQVTLSCSPISGHRSVSWYQQTPGQGLQFLFEYFSETQRNKGNFPGRFSGRQFSNSRSEMNVSTLELGDSALYLCASSLEDGEKLFFGSGTQLSVL.

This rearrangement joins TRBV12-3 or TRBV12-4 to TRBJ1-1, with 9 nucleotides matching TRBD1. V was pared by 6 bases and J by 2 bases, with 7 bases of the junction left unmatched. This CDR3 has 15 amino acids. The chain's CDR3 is CASSRGQGPNTEAFF. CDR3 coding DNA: TGTGCCAGCAGCCGGGGACAGGGCCCCAACACTGAAGCTTTCTTT.

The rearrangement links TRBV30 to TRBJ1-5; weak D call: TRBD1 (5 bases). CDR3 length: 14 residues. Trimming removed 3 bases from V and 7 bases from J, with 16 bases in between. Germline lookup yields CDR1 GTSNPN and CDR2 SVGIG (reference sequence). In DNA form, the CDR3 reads TGTGCCTGGAGGGGCCGAGGAGGGGACCAGCCCCAGCATTTT. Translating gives CAWRGRGGDQPQHF.

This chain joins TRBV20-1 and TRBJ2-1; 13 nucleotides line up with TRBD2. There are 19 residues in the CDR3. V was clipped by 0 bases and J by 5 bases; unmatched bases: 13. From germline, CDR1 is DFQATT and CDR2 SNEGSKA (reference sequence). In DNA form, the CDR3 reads TGCAGTGCTAGAGATCTGCGACTAGCGGGGGGACCGAGAAACAATGAGCAGTTCTTC. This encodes CSARDLRLAGGPRNNEQFF.

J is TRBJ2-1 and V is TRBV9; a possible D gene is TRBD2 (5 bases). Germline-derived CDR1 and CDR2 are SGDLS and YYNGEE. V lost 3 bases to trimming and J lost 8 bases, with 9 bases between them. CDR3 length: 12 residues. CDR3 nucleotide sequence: TGTGCCAGCAGCGCGGGGAATCATGAGCAGTTCTTC. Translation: CASSAGNHEQFF. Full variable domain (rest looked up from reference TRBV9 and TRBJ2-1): DSGVTQTPKHLITATGQRVTLRCSPRSGDLSVYWYQQSLDQGLQFLIQYYNGEERAKGNILERFSAQQFPDLHSELNLSSLELGDSALYFCASSAGNHEQFFGPGTRLTVL.

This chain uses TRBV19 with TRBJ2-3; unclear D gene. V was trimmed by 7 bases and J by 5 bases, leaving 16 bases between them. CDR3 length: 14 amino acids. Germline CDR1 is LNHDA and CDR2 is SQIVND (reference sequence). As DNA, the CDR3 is TGTGCCAGTACCCTTAGGCGGCAGGAAGATACGCAGTATTTT. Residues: CASTLRRQEDTQYF.

The CDR3 region has the DNA TGCGCCAGCACCAAGACACCTCAGGGGCTCGAGCAGTACTTC. Translating gives CASTKTPQGLEQYF. This chain joins TRBV5-1 and TRBJ2-7, with a weak D call TRBD1 (6 bases). Germline V gene data show CDR1 as SGHRS and CDR2 as YFSETQ. The CDR3 is 14 residues long. Trimming took off 6 bases at V and 6 bases at J, with 19 bases between the two ends. The whole variable domain, remainder taken from reference TRBV5-1 and TRBJ2-7, is KAGVTQTPRYLIKTRGQQVTLSCSPISGHRSVSWYQQTPGQGLQFLFEYFSETQRNKGNFPGRFSGRQFSNSRSEMNVSTLELGDSALYLCASTKTPQGLEQYFGPGTRLTVT.

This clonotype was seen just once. The CDR3 coding sequence is TGTGCCAGCAGACCCCACAACGACAGAGATACGCAGTATTTT. Protein product: CASRPHNDRDTQYF. The V call is TRBV12-3 or TRBV12-4, the J call TRBJ2-3; D possibly corresponds to TRBD1 (5 bases). The V and J ends lost 6 bases and 5 bases respectively, with 15 bases between them. CDR3 size: 14 residues.

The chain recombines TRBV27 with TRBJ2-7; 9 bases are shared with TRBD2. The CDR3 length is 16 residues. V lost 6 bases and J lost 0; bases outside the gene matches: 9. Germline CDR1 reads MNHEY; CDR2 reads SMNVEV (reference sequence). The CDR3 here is CASRAAGGGSSYEQYF. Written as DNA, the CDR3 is TGTGCCAGCAGAGCCGCGGGGGGGGGAAGCTCCTACGAGCAGTACTTC.

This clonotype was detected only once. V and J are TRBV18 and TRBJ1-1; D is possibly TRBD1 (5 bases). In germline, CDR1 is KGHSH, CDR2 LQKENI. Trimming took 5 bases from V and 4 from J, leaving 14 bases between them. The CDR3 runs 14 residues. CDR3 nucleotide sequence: TGTGCCAGCTCAAGGGGAGAAGACGGCACTGAAGCTTTCTTT. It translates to CASSRGEDGTEAFF.

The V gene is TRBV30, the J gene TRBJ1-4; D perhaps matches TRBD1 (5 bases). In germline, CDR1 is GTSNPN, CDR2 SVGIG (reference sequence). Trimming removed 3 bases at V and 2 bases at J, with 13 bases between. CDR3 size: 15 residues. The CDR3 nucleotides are TGTGCCTGGAGCACGCCCGGGGCGACTAATGAAAAACTGTTTTTT. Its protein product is CAWSTPGATNEKLFF. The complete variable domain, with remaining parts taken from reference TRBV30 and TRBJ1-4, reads SQTIHQWPATLVQPVGSPLSLECTVEGTSNPNLYWYRQAAGRGLQLLFYSVGIGQISSEVPQNLSASRPQDRQFILSSKKLLLSDSGFYLCAWSTPGATNEKLFFGSGTQLSVL.

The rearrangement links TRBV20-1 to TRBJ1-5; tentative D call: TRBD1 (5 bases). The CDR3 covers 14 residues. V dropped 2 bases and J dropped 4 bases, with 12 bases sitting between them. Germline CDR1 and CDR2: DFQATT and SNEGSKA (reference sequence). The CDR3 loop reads CSARPGGRNQPQHF. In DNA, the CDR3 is TGCAGTGCTAGACCCGGGGGAAGAAATCAGCCCCAGCATTTT.

This CDR3 is CAISESLRAYEQYF. The CDR3 nucleotides read TGTGCCATCAGTGAGTCGTTACGTGCCTACGAGCAGTACTTC. V is TRBV10-3 and J is TRBJ2-7; D ambiguous. Trimming left V 0 bases short and J 2 bases short, with 8 bases between. This CDR3 is 14 amino acids long. Germline CDR1 and CDR2: ENHRY and SYGVKD.

The CDR3 loop reads CSATAGGGNEQFF. CDR3 nucleotides: TGCAGTGCTACGGCGGGAGGAGGAAATGAGCAGTTCTTC. The V call is TRBV20-1, the J call TRBJ2-1, with 8 bases matching TRBD2. Germline V gene lookup returns CDR1 DFQATT and CDR2 SNEGSKA (reference sequence). J gave up 7 bases and V 4 bases, and 6 bases lay outside the gene matches. The CDR3 runs 13 residues.

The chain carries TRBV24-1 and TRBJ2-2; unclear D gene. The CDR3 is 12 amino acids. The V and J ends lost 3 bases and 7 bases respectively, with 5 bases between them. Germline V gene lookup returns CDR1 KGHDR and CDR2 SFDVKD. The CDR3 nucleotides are TGTGCCACCAGTGATACCCACGGGGAGCTGTTTTTT. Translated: CATSDTHGELFF.

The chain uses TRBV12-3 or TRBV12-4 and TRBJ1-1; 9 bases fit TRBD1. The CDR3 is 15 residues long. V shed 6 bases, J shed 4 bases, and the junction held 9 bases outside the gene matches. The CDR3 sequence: CASRARTGEGTEAFF. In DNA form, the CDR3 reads TGTGCCAGCAGGGCACGGACAGGGGAGGGCACTGAAGCTTTCTTT.